The 26 T cell receptor beta chains below all came from one sample that was sequenced in a study of blood T cells in healthy people across ages. Then a second PCR, running about 6 to 11 cycles, was carried out with a sample-barcoded 5' primer and a J-beta primer mix. TCRdb redid the calling of the 5' RACE reads with MiXCR, one entry per CDR3 protein. The profile shows hundreds of thousands of distinct CDR3 sequences, approximately 55% of them singletons. The sequenced sample was blood. The source is an elderly man in good health.

This clonotype was recorded a few times. This chain uses TRBV5-1 with TRBJ2-7; 14 nucleotides agree with TRBD2. The V gene's germline CDR1 is SGHRS and CDR2 YFSETQ. This CDR3 comprises 16 residues. Trimming took 4 bases from V and 4 from J; bases not matched to a gene: 7. The CDR3 protein is CASSVGLAGEYYEQYF. The CDR3 DNA reads as TGCGCCAGCAGCGTGGGACTAGCGGGAGAATATTACGAGCAGTACTTC. The full variable domain, its missing parts supplied by reference TRBV5-1 and TRBJ2-7, is KAGVTQTPRYLIKTRGQQVTLSCSPISGHRSVSWYQQTPGQGLQFLFEYFSETQRNKGNFPGRFSGRQFSNSRSEMNVSTLELGDSALYLCASSVGLAGEYYEQYFGPGTRLTVT.

V usage is TRBV10-3 and J usage is TRBJ2-1; D possibly corresponds to TRBD2 (6 bases). CDR1 is ENHRY and CDR2 is SYGVKD in the germline V gene. The CDR3 runs to 11 residues. V lost 7 bases, J lost 8 bases, and 9 bases lay in between. CDR3 residues: CAITGGDEQFF. DNA of the CDR3: TGTGCCATCACAGGCGGGGATGAGCAGTTCTTC.

Notes on this clonotype: A much larger clonotype is one base distant, so this may be a read error. The chain is built from TRBV2 and TRBJ2-4; 9 bases agree with TRBD1. The CDR3 runs 15 residues. Germline assignment: CDR1 SNHLY and CDR2 FYNNEI. The CDR3 DNA follows: TGTGCCAGCAGTGTGGGACAGGGCGGCAAAGACATTCAGTACTTC. Its translation is CASSVGQGGKDIQYF. Looking up the rest from reference TRBV2 and TRBJ2-4 gives the full variable domain: EPEVTQTPSHQVTQMGQEVILRCVPISNHLYFYWYRQILGQKVEFLVSFYNNEISEKSEIFDDQFSVERPDGSNFTLKIRSTKLEDSAMYFCASSVGQGGKDIQYFGAGTRLSVL.

A remark on this clonotype: One end of the junction is discordant with germline, which a read error may explain. J is TRBJ2-3 and V is TRBV27; D uncertain. CDR1 is MNHEY, CDR2 SMNVEV, per germline (reference sequence). The CDR3 consists of 16 residues. CDR3 region: CASSSTRRGSTDTQYF. CDR3 DNA: TGTGCCAGTAGTTCCACCCGTCGCGGAAGCACAGATACGCAGTATTTT.

The chain is built from TRBV6-6 and TRBJ2-5, with 9 positions matching TRBD1. V was pared by 6 bases and J by 5 bases, with 16 bases of the junction left unmatched. The CDR3 is made up of 17 amino acids. Germline loops: CDR1 MNHNY, CDR2 SVGAGI (reference sequence). The CDR3 coding sequence is TGTGCCAGCAGCCCCTCCCGGGACAGGGTGGGAAGGGAGACCCAGTACTTC. Translation gives CASSPSRDRVGRETQYF.

This clonotype was detected a few times. J is TRBJ1-2 and V is TRBV29-1, with D unclear. The CDR3 is 11 amino acids. V shed 3 bases and J shed 6 bases, with 8 bases lying between them. CDR1 SQVTM and CDR2 ANQGSEA come from the germline V gene. This CDR3 is CSVDRNDGYTF. CDR3 coding DNA: TGCAGCGTTGATAGAAATGATGGCTACACCTTC.

The sample holds many counts of this clonotype. V usage is TRBV20-1 and J usage is TRBJ2-1; D perhaps matches TRBD2 (5 bases). This CDR3 contains 10 residues. Trimming removed 4 bases from V and 12 bases from J, with 10 bases in between. Germline V gene lookup returns CDR1 DFQATT and CDR2 SNEGSKA (reference sequence). CDR3 protein: CSATSTGQFF. CDR3 nucleotide sequence: TGCAGTGCTACTAGCACCGGGCAGTTCTTC.

This clonotype was seen a few times. The J gene is TRBJ2-7, the V gene TRBV3-1, with D tentatively TRBD1 (6 bases). The last part of the DNA fits TRBJ2-5 better; the J call may be wrong. This CDR3 is 14 amino acids long. Germline-derived CDR1 and CDR2 are LGHDT and YNNKEL (reference sequence). CDR3 coding DNA: TGTGCCAGCAGCCACCCATCAGGGGAAGAGACCCAGTACTTC. Amino acids: CASSHPSGEETQYF.

The sample holds a few counts of this clonotype. The CDR3 DNA reads as TGTGCCAGCAAAGAGCGGGAGGTTAAAAACATTCAGTACTTC. Protein product: CASKEREVKNIQYF. The rearrangement links TRBV2 to TRBJ2-4, with 9 bases aligning to TRBD2. Germline trimming cut 7 bases from V and 4 bases from J; bases unmatched to any gene: 5. Germline V lookup: CDR1 SNHLY, CDR2 FYNNEI. The CDR3 loop spans 14 amino acids.

This sequence joins TRBV7-8 and TRBJ2-4; D gene unclear. V lost 6 bases and J 7 bases, leaving 7 bases between the germline ends. CDR3 length: 11 amino acids. The germline gives CDR1 SGHVS, CDR2 FQNEAQ. The CDR3 is CASSPNNIQYF. The DNA for the CDR3 is TGTGCCAGCAGTCCTAACAACATTCAGTACTTC.

The rearrangement uses TRBV21-1 and TRBJ2-3; the DNA was not compared with TRBD1, the D call given in the table. TRBV21-1 is a documented pseudogene. CDR3 length equals 17 residues. In DNA, the CDR3 is TGTGCCAGCAGCGAAGTCCCGGACAGGGGGTCACCCAGATACGCGTATTTT. Its translation is CASSEVPDRGSPRYAYF.

The chain carries TRBV10-3 and TRBJ2-5; no firm D call. V was trimmed by 4 bases and J by 5 bases, leaving 11 bases between them. The CDR3 totals 13 residues. The germline CDR1 and CDR2 sequences are ENHRY and SYGVKD. DNA of the CDR3: TGTGCCATCAGTGGACGAGTGGGGGAGACCCAGTACTTC. Translating gives CAISGRVGETQYF.

The chain is built from TRBV29-1 and TRBJ1-1; D gene uncertain. Germline V gene lookup returns CDR1 SQVTM and CDR2 ANQGSEA. CDR3 length equals 12 residues. V dropped 4 bases and J dropped 11 bases, with 17 bases sitting between them. In DNA, the CDR3 is TGCAGCGTTGGGTCAGCTTCTACTGCGGCTTTCTTT. Protein: CSVGSASTAAFF.

This clonotype was seen more than once but under ten times. The gene calls are TRBV27 and TRBJ1-2; no clear D. Germline loops: CDR1 MNHEY, CDR2 SMNVEV (reference sequence). This CDR3 has 12 amino acids. With 4 bases removed from V and 9 bases from J, the gap between germline ends came to 12 bases. CDR3 in amino acids: CASSSIAGSYTF. The CDR3 coding sequence is TGTGCCAGCAGTTCCATCGCGGGGAGCTACACCTTC.

This chain uses TRBV12-3 or TRBV12-4 with TRBJ1-6; 8 positions match TRBD1. V trimming: 4 bases; J trimming: 6 bases; junction bases outside the gene matches: 11. The CDR3 spans 17 residues. The CDR3, as DNA: TGTGCCAGCAGTTCGAACCGCCAACAGGGGGGTAATTCACCCCTCCACTTT. This codes for CASSSNRQQGGNSPLHF.

The rearrangement uses TRBV15 and TRBJ2-4; possible D gene TRBD2, 7 bases. Germline CDR1 is LNHNV and CDR2 is YYDKDF (reference sequence). V lost 0 bases to trimming and J lost 1 base, with 16 bases between them. The CDR3 length is 18 residues. This chain's CDR3 is CATSRDYGGAPAKNIQYF. The CDR3 coding sequence is TGTGCCACCAGCAGAGATTATGGGGGGGCGCCGGCCAAAAACATTCAGTACTTC.

Turning to this clonotype: A read error may produce the germline difference seen at one junction end. The V and J genes are TRBV20-1 and TRBJ1-2; a possible D gene is TRBD1 (5 bases). Germline CDR1 reads DFQATT; CDR2 reads SNEGSKA (reference sequence). The CDR3 sequence is 13 residues long. CDR3: CSARQGRNYDYTF. The CDR3 DNA reads TGCAGTGCTAGGCAGGGTCGTAACTATGACTACACCTTC.

This rearrangement joins TRBV3-1 to TRBJ2-5; 13 positions match TRBD2. The tail of the sequence fits TRBJ2-7 better, so the J call may be wrong. CDR3 length equals 16 residues. Looked up from germline, CDR1 is LGHDT and CDR2 is YNNKEL (reference sequence). This CDR3 is CASSQEVTSGRSEQYF. CDR3 nucleotides: TGTGCCAGCAGCCAAGAGGTGACTAGCGGGAGGAGCGAGCAGTACTTC.

This rearrangement joins TRBV12-3 or TRBV12-4 to TRBJ1-1; no reliable D call. This CDR3 spans 14 amino acids. V was cut by 1 base and J by 8 bases, with 14 bases left in between. CDR3 residues: CASSLGGSILEAFF. In nucleotides, the CDR3 is TGTGCCAGCAGTTTAGGGGGATCAATCCTCGAAGCTTTCTTT.

CDR3 coding DNA: TGTGCCAGCAGTCCGTATTTCAAATCTGGGGCCAACGTCCTGACTTTC. This gives the protein CASSPYFKSGANVLTF. The chain is built from TRBV27 and TRBJ2-6; the D is unclear. The CDR3 extends over 16 amino acids. V lost 5 bases, J lost 1 base, and 12 bases lay in between. Germline CDR1 is MNHEY and CDR2 is SMNVEV (reference sequence).

The chain links TRBV27 to TRBJ2-2, with no clear D. The germline CDR1 and CDR2 sequences are MNHEY and SMNVEV (reference sequence). V was clipped by 4 bases and J by 3 bases, with 9 bases between them. CDR3 length: 14 residues. The CDR3 DNA is TGTGCCAGCAGTTCTGGACGGCACACCGGGGAGCTGTTTTTT. This encodes CASSSGRHTGELFF.

The genes are TRBV5-6 and TRBJ2-1, with TRBD2 as a possible D gene (6 bases). Trimming shortened V by 2 bases and J by 9 bases, and 24 bases separated the two germline ends. CDR1 and CDR2 from the germline V gene are SGHDT and YYEEEE. The CDR3 has 17 amino acids. CDR3 residues: CASSFLGLAGNGGEQFF. As DNA, the CDR3 is TGTGCCAGCAGCTTCCTTGGGCTGGCGGGAAATGGGGGTGAGCAGTTCTTC.

The chain's CDR3 is CASSISRTSGDYEQYF. The CDR3 coding sequence is TGTGCCAGTAGTATAAGCCGGACTAGCGGGGACTACGAGCAGTACTTC. The chain links TRBV19 to TRBJ2-7; 12 bases fit TRBD2. Germline CDR1 LNHDA, CDR2 SQIVND (reference sequence). This CDR3 region has 16 residues. V was pared by 2 bases and J by 3 bases, with 5 bases of the junction left unmatched.

The chain couples TRBV5-5 to TRBJ1-2; D possibly corresponds to TRBD1 (5 bases). The length of the CDR3 is 14 residues. Trimming removed 10 bases at V and 3 bases at J, with 19 bases between. Germline CDR1 reads SGHKS; CDR2 reads YYEKEE (reference sequence). CDR3 in DNA: TGTGCCCAGACCCAGGGCCCACCGGACTATGGCTACACCTTC. It specifies CAQTQGPPDYGYTF.

This clonotype was seen a handful of times. The rearrangement joins TRBV7-2 to TRBJ2-2; 13 bases line up with TRBD2. V was clipped by 4 bases and J by 9 bases; unmatched bases: 11. Germline V lookup: CDR1 SGHTA, CDR2 FQGNSA. CDR3 length: 17 amino acids. The CDR3 spells CASSSELLAGGPRELFF. For the CDR3, the DNA is TGTGCCAGCAGCTCTGAACTACTAGCGGGAGGGCCCCGGGAGCTGTTTTTT.

This sequence joins TRBV6-2 or TRBV6-3 and TRBJ2-1, with 11 bases fitting TRBD2. Trimming at V came to 2 bases and at J to 7 bases, leaving 4 bases not matched to a gene. Germline V lookup: CDR1 MNHEY, CDR2 SVGEGT. The CDR3 sequence is 15 residues long. CDR3 residues: CASSYLAGGRNEQFF. The CDR3 DNA is TGTGCCAGCAGTTACCTAGCGGGAGGTCGAAATGAGCAGTTCTTC.